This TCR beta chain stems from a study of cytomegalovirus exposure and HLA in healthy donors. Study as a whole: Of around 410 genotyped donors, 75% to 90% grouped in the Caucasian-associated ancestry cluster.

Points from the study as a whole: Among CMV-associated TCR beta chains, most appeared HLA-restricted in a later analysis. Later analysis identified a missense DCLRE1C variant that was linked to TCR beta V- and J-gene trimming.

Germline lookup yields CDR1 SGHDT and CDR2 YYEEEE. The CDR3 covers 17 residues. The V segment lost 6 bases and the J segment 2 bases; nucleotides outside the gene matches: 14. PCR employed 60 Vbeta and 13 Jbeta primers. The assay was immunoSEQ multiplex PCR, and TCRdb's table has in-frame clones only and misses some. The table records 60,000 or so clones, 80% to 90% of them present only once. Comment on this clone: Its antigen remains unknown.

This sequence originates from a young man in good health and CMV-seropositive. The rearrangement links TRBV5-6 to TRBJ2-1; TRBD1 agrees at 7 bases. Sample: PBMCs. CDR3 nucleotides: TGTGCCAGCACCCTTCGGAACCCGGGACAGACCTACAATGAGCAGTTCTTC. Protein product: CASTLRNPGQTYNEQFF.